A single T cell receptor (beta chain) is shown here with its context. The antigen remains unidentified. Trimming removed 2 bases from V and 4 bases from J, with 12 bases in between. CDR1 is WNHNN, CDR2 SYGVQD, per germline (reference sequence). The CDR3 extends over 14 amino acids. These data come from a study of CD8+ T cells in alopecia areata. General study points: Normal scalp had lower clonality than lesional scalp, with alopecia totalis/universalis lesions showing this most strongly. Resident alphabeta T cells of normal skin are also sequenced in scalp samples. Mice gave a clearer picture of TCR sharing than patients did, possibly for HLA-related reasons.

Isolation of CD4+ and CD8+ T cells from PBMCs was achieved by sorting. RNA was isolated and reverse transcribed to cDNA, the sequencing template. The method was immunoSEQ multiplex PCR; TCRdb's version includes in-frame clones alone and lacks a portion of them. The sample shows more than 90,000 clones, roughly 69% of them seen only once. The sequence was obtained from a human donor in good health. Sequencing used CD4+ T cells sorted from blood. The gene calls are TRBV10-1 and TRBJ2-7; D gene ambiguous. CDR3 in amino acids: CASSEASSVYEQYF. The CDR3 DNA reads as TGCGCCAGCAGTGAGGCCAGCTCAGTATACGAGCAGTACTTC.